This T cell receptor (beta chain) was documented in a study of cytomegalovirus exposure and HLA in healthy donors (dated by TCRdb to between 2016 and 2019). With respect to the entire study: According to an earlier analysis of 587 of the donors, about 179 million T cells yielded roughly 100 million unique TCR beta sequences and about 280 Gb of sequence data. An early release that covered more than 550 HLA-typed donors contained approximately 300 gigabases of sequencing data and around 85 million unique TCR sequences. The genetic ancestry cluster associated with self-reported Caucasian donors included 81% of the roughly 360 genotyped donors. The study was designed to test whether signatures of past pathogen exposure could be identified by cataloging public T cell receptors. The study profiled the T cell repertoires of 500 to 800 subjects by immunosequencing and related them to cytomegalovirus serostatus. Along with the roughly 670-subject first cohort, a separate validation cohort of over 90 different subjects was used. To predict cytomegalovirus infection status, the study brought together high-throughput TCR immunosequencing, statistical association of individual TCRs with disease status, and machine learning. A later analysis re-analyzed previously published TCR beta repertoires from 550 to 700 donors and added high-resolution HLA genotyping to study TCR occurrence patterns. The later analysis used no new phenotypic data to find candidate immune exposures, relying instead on TCR beta sequences and their occurrence across donors. To decide whether each TCR beta V gene segment behaved as functional or pseudogenic, an earlier analysis of fewer than 750 of the donors relied on high-throughput TCR beta sequencing. Donor age, sex, ethnicity and CMV serostatus were compiled alongside the repertoire data. In a later genetic analysis, genome-wide SNP genotypes for about three fifths of the 666 donors were used, and that subset was treated as a discovery cohort. Every discovery cohort repertoire had been produced on one sequencing platform. HLA typing included class I and class II loci at four-digit resolution. Typing coverage differed by locus: A, B, C, DRB1 and DQB1 were typed in roughly 620-640 donors, DQA1 in 522, DPA1 in approximately 600, and DPB1 in around 490. Roughly five DR-DQ haplotypes were handled as single units for association and clustering because linkage in the cohort was strong. Across about 370 genotyped donors of the cohort, an average of roughly 200,000 unique TCR beta nucleotide sequences per donor were sequenced, and roughly 18% of those sequences were non-productive. What the work shows at the level of the full study, not this receptor alone: For the cohort, immune exposure information was limited to CMV serostatus. A few of the identified cytomegalovirus-associated TCR beta chains were confirmed in vitro to be specific for cytomegalovirus antigens. While some public TCRs were present in many individuals, most TCR sequences turned up only very rarely across donors. The authors suggested that the approach could potentially be extended to other disease states and immunological phenotypes. Most CMV-associated TCR beta chains appeared to be HLA-restricted in a later analysis, and the HLA associations seemed to be driven largely by CMV exposure. Because the 87-base-pair reads could not distinguish some IMGT-functional V segments, including TRBV6-2 and TRBV6-3, those segments were excluded. In an earlier analysis of roughly 560 of the donors, most TCR beta V segments were observed in productive rearrangements about 87% or about 30% of the time, broadly matching IMGT annotations. Strong co-occurrence of HLA alleles, especially DR and DQ, made assigning TCR associations to individual alleles difficult. In a later analysis, the rate of TCR association differed among HLA loci, with DRB1 alleles having the most associated TCRs and HLA-C alleles having the fewest. In a later analysis, several top co-occurrence clusters were reported to appear linked to parvovirus B19, influenza, CMV and Epstein-Barr virus. HLA typing was unavailable for some donors at each locus, so association tests used only the typed subset. In a later analysis, HLA-associated TCR beta chains showed more clonal expansion and lower generation probabilities than non-associated chains that were equally common. Specific HLA alleles were associated with roughly 17,000 TCR beta sequences at a false discovery rate of 0.05 in a later analysis. The presence/absence analyses assumed that sequencing depth was roughly uniform across donors, and that assumption may not be true. Because counts were too low, under 20 rarely observed V segments, including chromosome 9 orphons, were left out of the earlier analysis of about 500 of the donors. The study listed 164 TCR beta chains as associated with cytomegalovirus. This cohort had only TCR beta chains sequenced, and the lack of alpha or paired-chain data limited which features could be detected. A cluster of highly shared sequence variants was judged likely to represent a technical artifact of the sequencing pipeline. A further reported finding was that TCR beta sequences accurately predicted the HLA-A and HLA-B alleles for most subjects in the first cohort. The classifier was reported to diagnose cytomegalovirus status with high specificity and sensitivity in both the original and validation cohorts. Correlated functional status among segregating V segments might be attributable to linkage disequilibrium, but an unknown experimental factor could not be ruled out. In a later genetic analysis, fewer N-insertions in productive TCRs were reported among donors in an Asian-associated ancestry cluster than the approximately 630-donor mean. In a later genetic analysis, a missense DCLRE1C variant was associated with V-gene and J-gene trimming of TCR beta chains, and the association was replicated in an independent cohort.

The cohort comprised some 730 healthy bone marrow donors. At the time of sampling, every cohort member was nominally healthy, though immune exposures that went unrecorded were likely present. The donor tested CMV seronegative, placing the donor among the 350 or so seronegative members of the cohort. Each donor provided a peripheral blood sample, and peripheral blood mononuclear cells were used for TCR beta sequencing. Genomic DNA extraction from the blood cell samples was performed with the Qiagen DNeasy Blood Extraction Kit. To note about this clone: The target of this receptor is not known. It has no much larger one-base neighbor in the sample; base qualities were not kept.

Measured from the cysteine to the phenylalanine, the CDR3 is 11 residues long. Just CDR3 DNA is preserved here, 33 bases in frame from base 1. V lost 4 bases and J lost 6 bases; the stretch between them is 10 bases long. For CDR1 and CDR2, the germline V gene (reference sequence) lists DFQATT and SNEGSKA. Libraries were prepared through the immunoSEQ multiplex PCR assay. For the multiplex PCR, a mixture combining 60 forward primers for TCR Vbeta segments and 13 reverse primers for TCR Jbeta segments was used. Amplification of the CDR3 region of rearranged TCR beta genes was performed with a multiplex PCR assay on genomic DNA. The amplified TCR beta libraries were sequenced on the Illumina HiSeq System as 87-base-pair reads. For the original study's pipeline: Across the 600 to 700 repertoires, a later analysis counted 75 million to 90 million unique TCR beta chains, 9.5 million to 12 million of which were shared by at least two donors. Raw reads were error-corrected and collapsed into unique sequences with a nearest-neighbor algorithm that merged closely related sequences to remove PCR and sequencing errors. CDR3 sequences were aligned to IMGT reference sequences to assign V, D and J gene segments. For a sequence to be retained, a match of at least six nucleotides to both a V gene segment and a J gene segment was required. Rearrangements were classified as productive when the CDR3 lacked stop codons and remained in frame with V and J, and all other rearrangements were classified as non-productive. Following IMGT convention, CDR3 was defined as the stretch from the second conserved V-encoded cysteine to the conserved J-encoded phenylalanine. In an earlier analysis of around 540 of the donors, sequences lacking an unambiguous match to a single V gene segment were excluded. In an earlier analysis of roughly 500 of the donors, V segments were called functional above 56.7% productive rearrangements and were called segregating when the between-donor standard deviation exceeded 5%. To diagnose cytomegalovirus status from the catalog of TCR beta chain sequences, a statistical classification framework was built. V and J gene assignment, in a later analysis, came from comparing TCR nucleotide sequences with IMGT/GENE-DB human TR gene sequences. In a later analysis, CDR3 sequences and most-parsimonious VDJ recombination scenarios were assigned using the TCRdist pipeline. A later analysis defined each TCR beta chain by its CDR3 amino acid sequence plus V-gene family, and excluded reads lacking a unique V-gene family. In a later analysis, nearly 600 highly shared, low-generation-probability nucleotide sequences were removed to address suspected cross-contamination and a sequencing artifact. A later analysis calculated a clonal expansion index for each public chain from normalized within-repertoire ranks of inferred template counts. A later analysis computed generation probabilities with a VDJ recombination model fitted to out-of-frame rearrangements, and checked the results against IGoR. In a later analysis, TCR-TCR, TCR-HLA and TCR-CMV co-occurrence was scored with hypergeometric tests, and a repertoire-size bias correction was applied to TCR pairs. To estimate false discovery rates, a later analysis permuted the HLA or CMV assignments 20 times. In a later analysis, co-occurring TCRs were grouped using DBSCAN, with TCRdist sequence similarity added in when clustering inside HLA-allele-positive subsets. For co-occurrence clustering, repertoires with fewer than 30,000 or more than 120,000 public chains were excluded, along with roughly 5 repertoires with anomalous nucleotide sharing. TCRdb limited this immuneACCESS table to in-frame rearrangements with V and J called. A share of clones is missing; checked studies link under half to unresolved V genes, and the rest is unexplained. That table supplies the V and J calls and clone size; D and trimming were determined from the DNA. Within this sample are some 140,000 clones, with about 68% of them counted one time only. The ten largest make up 2.1% of the sample.

The rearrangement joined TRBV20-1 to TRBJ2-7, and perhaps TRBD1 as D gene, on 7 matching bases. The sequence was collected from a man in his thirties or forties in good health and CMV-seronegative. Input material: PBMCs. Here the CDR3 is given as CSATQGGEQYF. The nucleotide sequence reads as follows: TGCAGTGCTACGCAGGGGGGCGAGCAGTACTTC.